This T cell receptor beta chain was captured by sequencing in a study of human T cells and chemical hapten exposure. At the level of the study: Patients were mainly female, each with alopecia areata, totalis or universalis. Study-wide results and limits: Donors, who had alopecia, may show an immune response that differs from healthy people's.

About this clonotype: Its antigen is still unknown.

Time point specified: patch test 3, about 24 weeks after DPC sensitization. Treatment meaning: therapeutic diphenylcyclopropenone sensitization with weekly scalp DPC. In the original processing: Sample TCR totals centred on a median of about 92,000, ranging roughly 23,224 to 690,600. In TCRdb, the RACE reads were re-called with MiXCR into one record per CDR3 protein. The authors' filters were not applied to this entry. This sample yields some 110,000 distinct CDR3 sequences, of which around 34% are seen a single time; around 2.5% belongs to the top ten. The germline V gene has CDR1 MNHEY and CDR2 SMNVEV (reference sequence). The CDR3 totals 17 residues. The ends lost 6 bases at V and 1 base at J; junction bases unmatched: 11.

The chain couples TRBV27 to TRBJ2-3; 9 bases are shared with TRBD2. The input for sequencing was whole blood, taken in connection with sensitization to the hapten diphenylcyclopropenone (DPC). The clonotype originates from a man aged 40-49 years with alopecia areata. Some clones in this sample may be carry-over from other donors' samples. CDR3 sequence reads: CASRVLAGLWGTDTQYF. The CDR3 DNA sequence: TGTGCCAGCAGAGTACTAGCGGGTCTCTGGGGCACAGATACGCAGTATTTT.